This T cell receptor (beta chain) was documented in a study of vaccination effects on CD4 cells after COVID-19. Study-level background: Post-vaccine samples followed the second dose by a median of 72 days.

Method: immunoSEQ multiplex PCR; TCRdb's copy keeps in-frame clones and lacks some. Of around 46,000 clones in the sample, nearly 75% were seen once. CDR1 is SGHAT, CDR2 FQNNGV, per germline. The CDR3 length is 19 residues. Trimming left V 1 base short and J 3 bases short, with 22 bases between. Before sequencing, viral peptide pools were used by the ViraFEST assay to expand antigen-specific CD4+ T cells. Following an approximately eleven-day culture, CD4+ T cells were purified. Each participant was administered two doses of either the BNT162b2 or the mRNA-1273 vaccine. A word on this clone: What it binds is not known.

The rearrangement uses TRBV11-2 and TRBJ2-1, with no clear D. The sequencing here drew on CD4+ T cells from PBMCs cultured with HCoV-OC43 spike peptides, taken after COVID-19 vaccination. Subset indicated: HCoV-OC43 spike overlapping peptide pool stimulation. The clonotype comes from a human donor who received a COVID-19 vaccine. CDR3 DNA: TGTGCCAGCAGCTTAGCCCAGACCAGAATGATGTCGATCTACAATGAGCAGTTCTTC. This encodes CASSLAQTRMMSIYNEQFF.